This T cell receptor beta chain was identified during a study of CD8+ T cells in alopecia areata. Findings and caveats of the study: Scalp specimens additionally yield sequences from normal skin's resident alphabeta T cells.

Across roughly five patients, CD4+ cells underwent sorting into CD25+CD127- cells. Lesional scalp tissue (obtained by punch biopsy) and peripheral blood were collected from alopecia areata patients. By sample share, this clone is medium-sized. The target antigen is unknown. cDNA serving as the sequencing template came from extracted, reverse transcribed RNA. Only in-frame clones appear in the TCRdb table, and some are missing; sequencing was by immunoSEQ multiplex PCR. The sample carries around 36,000 clones, 45% to 55% recorded once. The germline CDR1 and CDR2 sequences are LNHDA and SQIVND (reference sequence). The CDR3 has 13 amino acids. Trimming at V came to 7 bases and at J to 4 bases, leaving 4 bases not matched to a gene.

This clonotype was obtained from a human donor with alopecia areata. The rearrangement links TRBV19 to TRBJ2-1; 7 bases align to TRBD1. Sequencing used CD4+ Tregs sorted from blood. CDR3 region: CASNRDRYNEQFF. The CDR3 DNA follows: TGTGCCAGTAACCGGGACAGATACAATGAGCAGTTCTTC.